These T cell receptor beta chains were read from a single sample in a study of radiotherapy plus CTLA-4 blockade in lung cancer. Profiling relied on immunoSEQ multiplex PCR, and the TCRdb table lists in-frame clones only, not all of them. The profile shows 14,000 to 15,000 clones, about two thirds of them singletons. The sample in question was peripheral blood, obtained from a patient treated with radiotherapy plus ipilimumab. All receptors derive from a human donor with non-small cell lung cancer whose response to radiotherapy plus ipilimumab could not be evaluated. CDR3s include the opening cysteine and the closing phenylalanine or tryptophan. Fields, in order: V gene, clone size, J gene, D gene, CDR3 protein, CDR3 DNA. A D gene is named only where the DNA matches it firmly. Clone sizes are given selectively: once, few, many, or a class where the clone is expanded.

V: TRBV4-1
size: -
J: TRBJ1-1
D: -
CDR3: CASSRETPNTEAFF
DNA: TGCGCCAGCAGCCGAGAGACACCGAACACTGAAGCTTTCTTT

V: TRBV27
size: -
J: TRBJ2-5
D: -
CDR3: CASSSGGIETQYF
DNA: TGTGCCAGCAGTTCTGGGGGCATAGAGACCCAGTACTTC

V: TRBV6-1
size: -
J: TRBJ1-2
D: -
CDR3: CASSSWGGGGYTF
DNA: TGTGCCAGCAGTTCTTGGGGCGGGGGTGGCTACACCTTC

V: TRBV5-1
size: -
J: TRBJ2-5
D: -
CDR3: CASSLAVDGGWTQYF
DNA: TGCGCCAGCAGCTTGGCCGTAGACGGAGGGTGGACCCAGTACTTC

V: TRBV7-2
size: -
J: TRBJ1-2
D: TRBD1
CDR3: CASSKGQGYGYTF
DNA: TGTGCCAGCAGCAAAGGACAGGGATACGGCTACACCTTC

V: TRBV27
size: -
J: TRBJ2-1
D: -
CDR3: CASSFTGTYNEQFF
DNA: TGTGCCAGCAGTTTCACAGGCACCTACAATGAGCAGTTCTTC

V: TRBV18
size: once
J: TRBJ2-7
D: -
CDR3: CASSPPVGGEQYF
DNA: TGTGCCAGCTCACCCCCCGTAGGGGGCGAGCAGTACTTC

V: TRBV6-1
size: few
J: TRBJ2-1
D: TRBD2
CDR3: CASSLTSGGYNEQFF
DNA: TGTGCCAGCAGCCTTACTAGCGGAGGATACAATGAGCAGTTCTTC

V: TRBV5-1
size: -
J: TRBJ1-6
D: TRBD1
CDR3: CASSLISTGGSPLHF
DNA: TGCGCCAGCAGCTTGATATCGACAGGGGGTTCACCCCTCCACTTT

V: TRBV6-6
size: -
J: TRBJ2-1
D: -
CDR3: CASSYSRVYNEQFF
DNA: TGTGCCAGCAGTTACTCGAGGGTTTACAATGAGCAGTTCTTC

V: TRBV9
size: once
J: TRBJ1-2
D: -
CDR3: CASSPLAQGYGYTF
DNA: TGTGCCAGCAGCCCCCTTGCCCAGGGCTATGGCTACACCTTC

V: TRBV4-1
size: -
J: TRBJ1-2
D: TRBD1
CDR3: CASSQVDGDRGRYGYTF
DNA: TGCGCCAGCAGCCAAGTCGACGGGGACAGGGGCCGATATGGCTACACCTTC

V: TRBV6-1
size: few
J: TRBJ2-7
D: TRBD2
CDR3: CASSEMAGVAYEQYF
DNA: TGTGCCAGCAGTGAAATGGCGGGGGTTGCCTACGAGCAGTACTTC

V: TRBV27
size: -
J: TRBJ1-2
D: TRBD1
CDR3: CATQGQGSYGYTF
DNA: TGTGCCACCCAGGGACAGGGGAGCTATGGCTACACCTTC